A selection of T cell receptor beta chains follows, all from one sample in a study of T-cell memory formation after mild COVID-19. Each CDR3 protein gets one entry after TCRdb re-called the 5' RACE reads with MiXCR. This sample yields about 100,000 distinct CDR3 sequences, of which roughly a sixth are seen a single time; approximately 5% belongs to the top ten. The specimen was PBMCs or a T cell subset sorted from them (not recorded which). The receptors were gathered from a man younger than 30 who had mild COVID-19 (a few samples of this study predate the infection). Cell type and time point are not known. CDR3s include the opening cysteine and the closing phenylalanine or tryptophan. Fields, in order: clone size, V gene, CDR3 protein. Not every row has a clone size; where given, it reads once, few, many or a size class.

>.|TRBV6-5
CASSYSPLGDTEAFF
>.|TRBV4-1
CASSQPGRGNQPQHF
>.|TRBV29-1
CSVEMDATDTQYF
>.|TRBV12-3/TRBV12-4
CASSLTGSNQPQHF
>few|TRBV5-5
CASSLTGQGVQKLFF
>.|TRBV5-4
CASSLVQGVRSGGYTF
>.|TRBV11-2
CASSLDRGDNGYTF
>.|TRBV11-2
CASSPGTEQYF
>few|TRBV4-2
CASSQEAGGTEETQYF
>.|TRBV2
CASRTGTRSYF
>.|TRBV4-1
CASSPGTSNEKLFF
>few|TRBV7-8
CASRREETQYF
>.|TRBV5-1
CASSPGAAYSGNTIYF
>.|TRBV12-3/TRBV12-4
CASRTSGGAWANVLTF
>.|TRBV5-6
CASSLRQGDGELFF
>.|TRBV20-1
CSARDGGRQPQHF
>.|TRBV29-1
CSVGENTDTQYF
>.|TRBV6-6
CASRSVGATTGNTIYF
>few|TRBV7-4
CASSSLDSNQPQHF
>few|TRBV6-5
CASRRGAEQYF
>few|TRBV20-1
CSAWVSFDNEQFF
>few|TRBV20-1
CSAEGGQSYEQYF
>.|TRBV7-9
CASSIRGRSYNEQFF
>.|TRBV5-1
CASSAGTGDQPQHF
>few|TRBV20-1
CSATGTSIGEQFF
>few|TRBV7-9
CASSFSLRNTEAFF
>.|TRBV7-2
CASSSLQGRNGYTF
>.|TRBV20-1
CSARGYTGELFF
>few|TRBV6-5
CASSSGGWDEKLFF
>.|TRBV20-1
CSARKGGGGTGELFF
>many|TRBV7-3
CASSLQETGELFF
>few|TRBV7-6
CASSLGNTPGLGGTDTQYF
>.|TRBV5-1
CASSVRDRNTEAFF
>.|TRBV6-2/TRBV6-3
CASIDGAMADTQYF
>.|TRBV12-3/TRBV12-4
CASSFQSSNQPQHF
>few|TRBV7-2
CASSLEGSRYLSTDTQYF
>.|TRBV12-3/TRBV12-4
CASRLTGTGELFF
>few|TRBV6-2/TRBV6-3
CASSHRTENTEAFF
>.|TRBV5-5
CASSLSRRGSGRDYNEQFF
>few|TRBV11-2
CASSFRGVETQYF
>.|TRBV7-9
CASSLALAGAFF
>.|TRBV7-9
CASSLSGTSSLEQFF
>few|TRBV5-1
CASSFGTGGLQETQYF
>.|TRBV10-3
CAITLDRGTDTQYF
>.|TRBV12-3/TRBV12-4
CASSPVGGVVTGELFF
>few|TRBV6-5
CASSYSQVRTDTQYF
>few|TRBV5-1
CASSWTGDYEQYF
>.|TRBV7-2
CASAEGPASYEQYF
>many|TRBV5-1
CASSFFQAEGEQYF
>.|TRBV2
CASSEGTRIYGYTF